These 14 T cell receptor beta chains were sequenced from one sample in a study of control samples from healthy donors and cancer patients. The data were produced by immunoSEQ multiplex PCR, yet TCRdb's version contains in-frame clones alone and is incomplete. Here the sample spans approximately 220,000 clones, 85% to 95% being singletons. Sample: blood. These receptors originate from a man aged 50 to 59 in good health.

This chain uses TRBV3-1 (or the pseudogene TRBV3-2) with TRBJ1-6; 9 nucleotides match TRBD1. V lost 2 bases to trimming and J lost 8 bases; unmatched junction nucleotides: 4. The CDR3 runs to 15 residues. Germline CDR1 and CDR2: LGHDT and YNNKEL (reference sequence). The CDR3 sequence: CASSQTGQGYSPLHF. The CDR3 DNA reads TGTGCCAGCAGCCAAACGGGACAGGGATATTCACCCCTCCACTTT.

V is TRBV18 and J is TRBJ2-2, with 7 bases fitting TRBD1. The trim removed 2 bases at V and 3 bases at J, leaving 3 bases unmatched. Per germline, CDR1 KGHSH and CDR2 LQKENI. The CDR3 contains 15 residues. The CDR3 DNA reads TGTGCCAGCTCACCATACAGGGGCGACACCGGGGAGCTGTTTTTT. Translating it yields CASSPYRGDTGELFF.

This chain links TRBV5-8 with TRBJ2-6; TRBD1 is a possible D gene (5 bases). CDR1 is SGHTS and CDR2 is YDEGEE in the germline V gene. This CDR3 contains 17 residues. Trimming cost V 0 bases and J 2 bases, with 12 bases left between them. CDR3 bases: TGTGCCAGCAGCTTGGATGCAGGGTGGACTGGGGCCAACGTCCTGACTTTC. Its protein product is CASSLDAGWTGANVLTF.

The chain has TRBV7-2 and TRBJ1-2, with D maybe TRBD1 (5 bases). In germline, CDR1 is SGHTA, CDR2 FQGNSA. V was clipped by 7 bases and J by 5 bases, with 14 bases between them. The CDR3 sequence is 13 residues long. CDR3 in DNA: TGTGCCAGCATCCGGACAAATAGTTATGGCTACACCTTC. Translating it yields CASIRTNSYGYTF.

J is TRBJ2-5 and V is TRBV5-1; 8 bases are a match to TRBD2. V trimming: 4 bases; J trimming: 4 bases; junction bases outside the gene matches: 6. Looked up from germline, CDR1 is SGHRS and CDR2 is YFSETQ. The CDR3 spans 14 residues. In nucleotides, the CDR3 is TGCGCCAGCAGCGCCGGGGGGGCCCCAGAGACCCAGTACTTC. Encoded protein: CASSAGGAPETQYF.

This chain joins TRBV7-2 and TRBJ2-7, with TRBD1 matching 8 bases. This CDR3 comprises 15 residues. Germline lookup yields CDR1 SGHTA and CDR2 FQGNSA. J lost 2 bases, V lost 3 bases, and 6 bases had no gene match. The DNA of the CDR3 is TGTGCCAGCAGCTTCCGACAGGGGCCCCCCTACGAGCAGTACTTC. The encoded protein is CASSFRQGPPYEQYF.

The rearrangement joins TRBV9 to TRBJ2-7, with D maybe TRBD1 (6 bases). The V gene lost 2 bases and the J gene lost 1 base, with 10 bases spanning the gap. The germline CDR1 and CDR2 sequences are SGDLS and YYNGEE. The CDR3 extends over 14 amino acids. This CDR3 reads CASSVDQGSYEQYF. CDR3 sequence (DNA): TGTGCCAGCAGCGTCGACCAGGGGTCCTACGAGCAGTACTTC.

This clone appeared a single time. The chain uses TRBV7-2 and TRBJ2-3, with TRBD2 as a possible D gene (5 bases). V was shortened by 1 base and J by 6 bases, with 8 bases between the two germline ends. Germline CDR1 and CDR2: SGHTA and FQGNSA. This CDR3 comprises 13 residues. The CDR3 DNA reads as TGTGCCAGCAGCTTAGGGAGGTTGGATACGCAGTATTTT. As protein: CASSLGRLDTQYF.

This rearrangement joins TRBV5-1 to TRBJ1-1, with 9 positions matching TRBD1. The trim removed 4 bases at V and 8 bases at J, leaving 12 bases unmatched. The CDR3 totals 15 residues. CDR1 and CDR2 from the germline V gene are SGHRS and YFSETQ. DNA of the CDR3: TGCGCCAGCAGCGGCAAACAGGGGGCAGCCCTCGAAGCTTTCTTT. Amino acids: CASSGKQGAALEAFF.

The chain recombines TRBV28 with TRBJ1-6; 7 nucleotides align to TRBD1. Germline-derived CDR1 and CDR2 are MDHEN and SYDVKM. J lost 2 bases, V lost 5 bases, and 15 bases had no gene match. This CDR3 is built from 19 residues. CDR3: CASSRRRQGTLPYNSPLHF. CDR3 bases: TGTGCCAGCAGTCGGAGGCGACAGGGAACCCTACCCTATAATTCACCCCTCCACTTT.

This chain joins TRBV7-9 and TRBJ1-3, with D uncertain. The CDR3 contains 16 residues. Per germline, CDR1 SEHNR and CDR2 FQNEAQ (reference sequence). V lost 7 bases and J lost 3, with 19 bases in between. This CDR3 is CASTPWSGFYGNTIYF. The CDR3, as DNA: TGTGCCAGCACCCCTTGGTCGGGGTTCTATGGAAACACCATATATTTT.

This chain connects TRBV28 to TRBJ1-5; D gene uncertain. Per germline, CDR1 MDHEN and CDR2 SYDVKM. V gave up 7 bases and J gave up 0 bases, with 10 bases separating them. CDR3 length equals 14 residues. The CDR3 loop is CASIDLYSNQPQHF. The CDR3 DNA reads TGTGCCAGCATTGATCTTTATAGCAATCAGCCCCAGCATTTT. The full variable domain, rest sourced from reference TRBV28 and TRBJ1-5, is DVKVTQSSRYLVKRTGEKVFLECVQDMDHENMFWYRQDPGLGLRLIYFSYDVKMKEKGDIPEGYSVSREKKERFSLILESASTNQTSMYLCASIDLYSNQPQHFGDGTRLSIL.

V and J are TRBV5-4 and TRBJ1-5, with TRBD1 matching 7 bases. The CDR3 runs to 14 residues. The V gene's germline CDR1 is SGHNT and CDR2 YYREEE (reference sequence). J gave up 6 bases and V 2 bases, and 5 bases lay outside the gene matches. The CDR3 region is CASSFKGATQPQHF. The CDR3 region has the DNA TGTGCCAGCAGCTTCAAGGGGGCGACTCAGCCCCAGCATTTT.

In its sample, this clone was seen a few times. The V and J genes are TRBV3-1 (or the pseudogene TRBV3-2) and TRBJ1-1; a weak D match, TRBD1 (5 bases). Per the germline V gene, CDR1 is LGHDT and CDR2 is YNNKEL (reference sequence). Trimming shortened V by 0 bases and J by 6 bases, and 11 bases separated the two germline ends. The CDR3 is 14 amino acids. The CDR3 nucleotides are TGTGCCAGCAGCCAAGAAGGAAGGACACCTGAAGCTTTCTTT. Its protein product is CASSQEGRTPEAFF.